A single sample gave rise to the 5 T cell receptor beta chains below, sequenced in a study of regulatory T cells in long-lasting Graves disease. Described time point: persistent/refractory GD, antithyroid drugs over 5 years with positive TRAb. Construction of the TCR library relied on RNA isolated from PBMCs. Arm-PCR of CDR3 regions and iRepertoire HTBI primers were used to build TCR beta libraries. TCRdb re-called the multiplex PCR reads with MiXCR, one entry per CDR3 protein. The repertoire holds roughly 450,000 distinct CDR3 sequences, with under 25% as singletons. Sequencing was performed on peripheral blood mononuclear cells (PBMCs), taken when the disease was refractory, from a patient treated with antithyroid drugs. The receptors shown here come from a female donor with Graves disease.

This clonotype was picked up a small number of times. V usage is TRBV27 and J usage is TRBJ2-4; 8 positions agree with TRBD2. Germline V gives CDR1 MNHEY, CDR2 SMNVEV (reference sequence). CDR3 length: 19 residues. The J segment lost 6 bases and the V segment lost 5 bases, leaving 21 bases of the junction unmatched. The CDR3 here is CASSANRGGGSGGRNIQYF. Written as DNA, the CDR3 is TGTGCCAGCAGTGCGAATAGGGGGGGGGGGAGCGGGGGACGAAACATTCAGTACTTC.

The chain uses TRBV7-9 and TRBJ2-7; 13 bases line up with TRBD2. This CDR3 has 17 amino acids. Per the germline V gene, CDR1 is SEHNR and CDR2 is FQNEAQ (reference sequence). V dropped 6 bases and J dropped 4; count of bases not matched to a gene: 12. This CDR3 is CASSSLYWTSGGYEQYF. CDR3 nucleotide sequence: TGTGCCAGCAGTTCCCTCTATTGGACTAGCGGGGGTTACGAGCAGTACTTC.

This clonotype was counted many times. The chain is built from TRBV7-6 and TRBJ2-2; D gene ambiguous. Germline V gene data show CDR1 as SGHVS and CDR2 as FNYEAQ. The length of the CDR3 is 15 residues. Trimming stripped 1 base from V and 1 base from J, with 7 bases between. The DNA for the CDR3 is TGTGCCAGCAGCTTAGGGGCGAGGAACACCGGGGAGCTGTTTTTT. Protein product: CASSLGARNTGELFF.

This clonotype has ten or more counts. V is TRBV12-3 or TRBV12-4 and J is TRBJ1-2; 11 bases align to TRBD1. The CDR3 covers 15 residues. The J segment lost 1 base and the V segment lost 5 bases, leaving 3 bases of the junction unmatched. The CDR3 DNA reads as TGTGCCAGCAGTCTGGGACAGGGGGTTAACTATGGCTACACCTTC. Translated: CASSLGQGVNYGYTF.

This clonotype was seen a handful of times. The rearrangement links TRBV12-3 or TRBV12-4 to TRBJ1-4; TRBD1 matches 7 bases. This CDR3 spans 17 amino acids. The J segment lost 7 bases and the V segment lost 5 bases, leaving 16 bases of the junction unmatched. The CDR3 sequence: CASSPGQVVGLGEKLFF. CDR3 DNA sequence: TGTGCCAGCAGTCCCGGACAGGTAGTTGGGCTTGGTGAAAAACTGTTTTTT.